The T cell receptor (beta chain) under discussion was sequenced for a study of response to subunit inactivated influenza vaccine. TCRdb reanalysed the RT-PCR reads using MiXCR and keeps one entry per CDR3 protein. The table records more than 450,000 distinct CDR3 sequences, approximately 7.7% of them present only once. The CDR3 consists of 13 residues. Germline V gives CDR1 MGHDK, CDR2 SYGVNS. With 4 bases clipped from V and 6 bases from J, the junction kept 2 bases outside the gene matches. The source of this sequence is a man in his fifties or sixties who received an inactivated influenza vaccine. The sample here was PBMCs from blood, taken 23 to 25 months after vaccination. This rearrangement joins TRBV25-1 to TRBJ2-1, with 8 bases aligning to TRBD1. The CDR3 nucleotides read TGTGCCAGCAGTGTAACAGGGGGCAATGAGCAGTTCTTC. This sequence encodes CASSVTGGNEQFF.